These T cell receptor beta chains were read from a single sample in a study of shared clonotypes between healthy human individuals. The table came from immunoSEQ multiplex PCR; TCRdb's copy has only in-frame clones and leaves some out. The sample contains around 620,000 clones, approximately 95% of which appear only once. Source material: naive CD8+ T cells sorted from blood. The receptors derive from a young woman in good health. The CDR3 runs from the conserved cysteine through the conserved F or W. Fields, in order: CDR3 protein, CDR3 DNA, V gene, clone size, D gene, J gene, CDR3 length. The D gene is left open where the match is weak. The size field is filled for only some rows; it gives once, few, many or a size class.

CDR3 protein: CASSIAYYEQYF; CDR3 DNA: TGTGCCAGCAGCATAGCCTACTACGAGCAGTACTTC; V gene: TRBV21-1; clone size: -; D gene: -; J gene: TRBJ2-7; CDR3 length: 12
CDR3 protein: CASSPMGGRMNTEAFF; CDR3 DNA: TGTGCCAGCTCCCCTATGGGGGGCAGGATGAACACTGAAGCTTTCTTT; V gene: TRBV28; clone size: -; D gene: -; J gene: TRBJ1-1; CDR3 length: 16
CDR3 protein: CASSVARASGPQYNEQFF; CDR3 DNA: TGTGCCAGCAGCGTAGCTCGGGCTAGCGGGCCTCAATACAATGAGCAGTTCTTC; V gene: TRBV9; clone size: -; D gene: TRBD2; J gene: TRBJ2-1; CDR3 length: 18
CDR3 protein: CASSKGRPLLGYEQYF; CDR3 DNA: TGTGCCAGCAGTAAAGGTCGGCCGCTCTTGGGCTACGAGCAGTACTTC; V gene: TRBV28; clone size: -; D gene: -; J gene: TRBJ2-7; CDR3 length: 16
CDR3 protein: CASSLGSAQSNQPQHF; CDR3 DNA: TGTGCCAGCAGCTTAGGGTCGGCCCAATCTAATCAGCCCCAGCATTTT; V gene: TRBV7-8; clone size: -; D gene: -; J gene: TRBJ1-5; CDR3 length: 16
CDR3 protein: CASTRQGLRTEQYF; CDR3 DNA: TGTGCCAGCACGAGACAGGGCCTACGTACCGAGCAGTACTTC; V gene: TRBV27; clone size: -; D gene: TRBD1; J gene: TRBJ2-7; CDR3 length: 14
CDR3 protein: CASSLSSGPYNEQFF; CDR3 DNA: TGTGCCAGCAGCTTATCTAGCGGGCCGTACAATGAGCAGTTCTTC; V gene: TRBV7-9; clone size: -; D gene: TRBD2; J gene: TRBJ2-1; CDR3 length: 15
CDR3 protein: CASSSSGKGLEQYF; CDR3 DNA: TGTGCCAGCAGCTCTAGCGGTAAGGGCCTCGAGCAGTACTTC; V gene: TRBV7-9; clone size: -; D gene: TRBD2; J gene: TRBJ2-7; CDR3 length: 14
CDR3 protein: CASSYWQGGDTQYF; CDR3 DNA: TGTGCCAGCAGTTACTGGCAGGGGGGCGATACGCAGTATTTT; V gene: TRBV6-5; clone size: few; D gene: -; J gene: TRBJ2-3; CDR3 length: 14
CDR3 protein: CASTQSGRAFHEQFF; CDR3 DNA: TGTGCCAGCACCCAGAGCGGGAGGGCTTTCCATGAGCAGTTCTTC; V gene: TRBV28; clone size: -; D gene: TRBD2; J gene: TRBJ2-1; CDR3 length: 15
CDR3 protein: CASSQEGRQRNEKLFF; CDR3 DNA: TGCGCCAGCAGCCAAGAAGGGAGACAGAGGAATGAAAAACTGTTTTTT; V gene: TRBV4-1; clone size: -; D gene: -; J gene: TRBJ1-4; CDR3 length: 16
CDR3 protein: CASTLSGASSGANVLTF; CDR3 DNA: TGTGCCAGCACCCTTAGTGGGGCCAGCTCTGGGGCCAACGTCCTGACTTTC; V gene: TRBV7-9; clone size: -; D gene: -; J gene: TRBJ2-6; CDR3 length: 17
CDR3 protein: CASSIDHGVPPGELFF; CDR3 DNA: TGTGCCAGTAGTATAGATCATGGGGTCCCTCCCGGGGAGCTGTTTTTT; V gene: TRBV19; clone size: -; D gene: -; J gene: TRBJ2-2; CDR3 length: 16
CDR3 protein: CASKMGHTGELFF; CDR3 DNA: TGTGCCAGCAAGATGGGGCACACCGGGGAGCTGTTTTTT; V gene: TRBV27; clone size: -; D gene: -; J gene: TRBJ2-2; CDR3 length: 13
CDR3 protein: CASSFPWGPGNTIYF; CDR3 DNA: TGTGCCAGCAGTTTCCCTTGGGGGCCTGGAAACACCATATATTTT; V gene: TRBV28; clone size: -; D gene: -; J gene: TRBJ1-3; CDR3 length: 15
CDR3 protein: CASSVSYQETQYF; CDR3 DNA: TGTGCCAGCAGCGTTTCGTACCAAGAGACCCAGTACTTC; V gene: TRBV9; clone size: -; D gene: -; J gene: TRBJ2-5; CDR3 length: 13
CDR3 protein: CASSTDAGNTIYF; CDR3 DNA: TGTGCCAGCAGTACGGACGCAGGAAACACCATATATTTT; V gene: TRBV28; clone size: -; D gene: -; J gene: TRBJ1-3; CDR3 length: 13
CDR3 protein: CASSEGGFVDEQFF; CDR3 DNA: TGTGCCAGCAGTGAAGGGGGTTTTGTCGATGAGCAGTTCTTC; V gene: TRBV2; clone size: once; D gene: -; J gene: TRBJ2-1; CDR3 length: 14
CDR3 protein: CASSQDGTSGTTDTQYF; CDR3 DNA: TGCGCCAGCAGCCAAGATGGGACTAGCGGAACTACAGATACGCAGTATTTT; V gene: TRBV4-1; clone size: -; D gene: TRBD2; J gene: TRBJ2-3; CDR3 length: 17
CDR3 protein: CASSSGLNDEQYF; CDR3 DNA: TGTGCCAGCAGTTCTGGACTGAACGACGAGCAGTACTTC; V gene: TRBV28; clone size: -; D gene: -; J gene: TRBJ2-7; CDR3 length: 13
CDR3 protein: CASSEPSGQAYEQYF; CDR3 DNA: TGTGCCAGCAGTGAACCCAGCGGGCAGGCCTACGAGCAGTACTTC; V gene: TRBV6-1; clone size: -; D gene: -; J gene: TRBJ2-7; CDR3 length: 15
CDR3 protein: CASRAKQINEQFF; CDR3 DNA: TGCGCCAGCAGGGCTAAACAAATAAATGAGCAGTTCTTC; V gene: TRBV5-1; clone size: -; D gene: -; J gene: TRBJ2-1; CDR3 length: 13
CDR3 protein: CASSPGLASYEQYF; CDR3 DNA: TGTGCCAGCAGCCCCGGACTAGCGAGCTACGAGCAGTACTTC; V gene: TRBV9; clone size: once; D gene: TRBD2; J gene: TRBJ2-7; CDR3 length: 14
CDR3 protein: CASSHTSGGEAFF; CDR3 DNA: TGTGCCAGCAGCCACACTTCAGGGGGAGAAGCTTTCTTT; V gene: TRBV14; clone size: -; D gene: TRBD1; J gene: TRBJ1-1; CDR3 length: 13
CDR3 protein: CASSPGWGLYTDTQYF; CDR3 DNA: TGTGCCAGCAGCCCCGGATGGGGACTTTACACAGATACGCAGTATTTT; V gene: TRBV25-1; clone size: -; D gene: -; J gene: TRBJ2-3; CDR3 length: 16
CDR3 protein: CASSLGQQAYEQYF; CDR3 DNA: TGTGCCAGCAGCTTAGGGCAGCAAGCCTACGAGCAGTACTTC; V gene: TRBV13; clone size: once; D gene: -; J gene: TRBJ2-7; CDR3 length: 14
CDR3 protein: CASSLRAPGDTQYF; CDR3 DNA: TGTGCCAGCAGCTTGCGGGCCCCTGGGGATACGCAGTATTTT; V gene: TRBV5-4; clone size: -; D gene: -; J gene: TRBJ2-3; CDR3 length: 14
CDR3 protein: CAISPAPEALADSYGYTF; CDR3 DNA: TGTGCCATCAGCCCCGCGCCCGAGGCACTCGCGGACTCCTATGGCTACACCTTC; V gene: TRBV10-3; clone size: -; D gene: -; J gene: TRBJ1-2; CDR3 length: 18
CDR3 protein: CASSPVPLGNTEAFF; CDR3 DNA: TGTGCCAGCAGCCCGGTCCCTCTCGGTAACACTGAAGCTTTCTTT; V gene: TRBV7-9; clone size: -; D gene: -; J gene: TRBJ1-1; CDR3 length: 15
CDR3 protein: CASSMGITYEQYF; CDR3 DNA: TGTGCCAGTAGTATGGGTATCACCTACGAGCAGTACTTC; V gene: TRBV19; clone size: -; D gene: -; J gene: TRBJ2-7; CDR3 length: 13
CDR3 protein: CASSPRDRGAGRNNEQFF; CDR3 DNA: TGTGCCAGCAGTCCTAGAGATAGAGGGGCGGGGCGGAACAATGAGCAGTTCTTC; V gene: TRBV7-9; clone size: -; D gene: -; J gene: TRBJ2-1; CDR3 length: 18
CDR3 protein: CASSLSVAGGPQNDNEQFF; CDR3 DNA: TGTGCCAGCAGCTTATCCGTAGCGGGAGGCCCTCAAAATGACAATGAGCAGTTCTTC; V gene: TRBV7-8; clone size: -; D gene: TRBD2; J gene: TRBJ2-1; CDR3 length: 19
CDR3 protein: CASSFSGSSYEQYF; CDR3 DNA: TGTGCCAGCAGTTTTAGCGGGAGCTCCTACGAGCAGTACTTC; V gene: TRBV2; clone size: -; D gene: TRBD2; J gene: TRBJ2-7; CDR3 length: 14
CDR3 protein: CASSQTDRGTYEQYF; CDR3 DNA: TGTGCCAGTAGCCAGACGGACAGGGGCACCTACGAGCAGTACTTC; V gene: TRBV19; clone size: -; D gene: TRBD1; J gene: TRBJ2-7; CDR3 length: 15
CDR3 protein: CASSFQLIGGYNEQFF; CDR3 DNA: TGTGCCAGCAGCTTTCAACTCATTGGTGGCTACAATGAGCAGTTCTTC; V gene: TRBV7-8; clone size: -; D gene: -; J gene: TRBJ2-1; CDR3 length: 16